The 28 T cell receptor beta chains presented below share a single source sample, sequenced in a study of blood T cell repertoires in COVID-19. TCRdb's table, derived via immunoSEQ multiplex PCR, lists solely in-frame clones and lacks some. The profile shows about 130,000 clones, more than 85% of them singletons. Material for sequencing was peripheral blood. The source of these receptors is a man between 60 and 75 years old with COVID-19, enrolled during active disease.

The rearrangement joins TRBV7-9 to TRBJ1-2; TRBD1 agrees at 7 bases. CDR3 length equals 17 residues. V trimming: 5 bases; J trimming: 5 bases; junction bases outside the gene matches: 17. CDR1 and CDR2 (germline): SEHNR, FQNEAQ (reference sequence). CDR3 DNA sequence: TGTGCCAGCAGCGCTTTTCGAGGGGGCCGCTATTCGTATGGCTACACCTTC. It is translated as CASSAFRGGRYSYGYTF.

This clone appeared a few times. The V and J genes are TRBV6-2 or TRBV6-3 and TRBJ2-3; 7 bases match TRBD2. This CDR3 is built from 18 residues. The V and J ends lost 2 bases and 0 bases, in that order; junction bases with no gene match: 11. The germline CDR1 and CDR2 sequences are MNHEY and SVGEGT. CDR3 DNA sequence: TGTGCCAGCAGTTACCGCCCGGGGGAGGGGTTTAGCACAGATACGCAGTATTTT. It specifies CASSYRPGEGFSTDTQYF.

This sequence joins TRBV5-1 and TRBJ1-4; TRBD1 aligns across 11 bases. The junction had 7 bases not matched to a gene; V was cut back by 4 bases and J by 8 bases. Germline V gene sequence: CDR1 SGHRS, CDR2 YFSETQ. This CDR3 is 15 amino acids long. The CDR3, as DNA: TGCGCCAGCAGCGCCTGGACAGGGGGCGGCGAAAAACTGTTTTTT. It is translated as CASSAWTGGGEKLFF. Full variable domain (rest looked up from reference TRBV5-1 and TRBJ1-4): KAGVTQTPRYLIKTRGQQVTLSCSPISGHRSVSWYQQTPGQGLQFLFEYFSETQRNKGNFPGRFSGRQFSNSRSEMNVSTLELGDSALYLCASSAWTGGGEKLFFGSGTQLSVL.

The chain couples TRBV7-9 to TRBJ2-3, with TRBD1 matching 9 bases. With 3 bases clipped from V and 2 bases from J, the junction kept 9 bases outside the gene matches. The CDR3 contains 17 residues. In germline, CDR1 is SEHNR, CDR2 FQNEAQ (reference sequence). Here the CDR3 reads CASSFLPGQGNTDTQYF. DNA for the CDR3: TGTGCCAGCAGCTTCCTCCCGGGACAGGGTAACACAGATACGCAGTATTTT.

CDR3 coding DNA: TGTGCCAGCAGAACCGGGACAGACACCGGGGAGCTGTTTTTT. Translated, it gives CASRTGTDTGELFF. The chain has TRBV2 and TRBJ2-2; 7 nucleotides agree with TRBD1. Germline V gene sequence: CDR1 SNHLY, CDR2 FYNNEI. The CDR3 is made up of 14 amino acids. V lost 6 bases to trimming and J lost 3 bases; unmatched junction nucleotides: 4.

The chain joins TRBV10-3 to TRBJ2-1; tentative D call: TRBD2 (5 bases). The CDR3 runs to 15 residues. V lost 1 base, J lost 5 bases, and 12 bases lay in between. Germline V lookup: CDR1 ENHRY, CDR2 SYGVKD. The CDR3 DNA reads TGTGCCATCAGTGAGTACGGGATAGCCGACAATGAGCAGTTCTTC. It translates to CAISEYGIADNEQFF.

CDR3 amino acids: CASSLEPTAWGAFF. The DNA for the CDR3 is TGTGCCAGCAGCTTAGAACCCACAGCCTGGGGCGCTTTCTTT. The rearrangement links TRBV7-2 to TRBJ1-1, with a weak D call TRBD1 (5 bases). CDR1 and CDR2 from the germline V gene are SGHTA and FQGNSA. This CDR3 contains 14 residues. Trimming took off 1 base at V and 11 bases at J, with 17 bases between the two ends. Together with reference TRBV7-2 and TRBJ1-1, the CDR3 gives the full variable domain: GAGVSQSPSNKVTEKGKDVELRCDPISGHTALYWYRQSLGQGLEFLIYFQGNSAPDKSGLPSDRFSAERTGGSVSTLTIQRTQQEDSAVYLCASSLEPTAWGAFFGQGTRLTVV.

The CDR3, as DNA: TGTGCCAGCAGTTCAGCTACAACGACAGCCACAGATACGCAGTATTTT. Its protein is CASSSATTTATDTQYF. This chain links TRBV6-5 with TRBJ2-3, with D tentatively TRBD1 (5 bases). CDR1 and CDR2 from the germline V gene are MNHEY and SVGAGI. The CDR3 consists of 16 residues. The V end was cut by 4 bases, the J end by 2 bases, with 16 bases between.

This rearrangement joins TRBV11-3 to TRBJ1-1; 7 nucleotides match TRBD1. The CDR3 contains 13 residues. V shed 5 bases, J shed 9 bases, and the junction held 9 bases outside the gene matches. The germline CDR1 and CDR2 sequences are SGHNT and YENEEA. CDR3 sequence (DNA): TGTGCCAGCAGCCAGGGGAGACAGGGAAAAGCTTTCTTT. It specifies CASSQGRQGKAFF.

Turning to this clone: Other DNA sequences in this specimen translate into the identical CDR3. The chain is built from TRBV7-2 and TRBJ2-7, with a weak D call TRBD1 (6 bases). The CDR3 spans 13 residues. V was clipped by 4 bases and J by 3 bases, with 10 bases between them. CDR1 and CDR2 from the germline V gene are SGHTA and FQGNSA. The CDR3: CASSSQGGYEQYF. CDR3 nucleotides: TGTGCCAGCAGCTCACAGGGTGGCTACGAGCAGTACTTC.

This clone was seen once. This chain's CDR3 is CASSAGINRYGYTF. The CDR3 nucleotides are TGTGCCAGCAGCGCAGGAATTAACAGATATGGCTACACCTTC. The chain has TRBV5-5 and TRBJ1-2; D is unresolved. Germline CDR1 is SGHKS and CDR2 is YYEKEE (reference sequence). The CDR3 has 14 amino acids. V lost 4 bases, J lost 5 bases, and 15 bases lay in between.

This clone has a handful of counts. The chain links TRBV5-1 to TRBJ1-4; 7 bases map to TRBD1. The V segment lost 0 bases and the J segment 10 bases; nucleotides outside the gene matches: 9. The V gene's germline CDR1 is SGHRS and CDR2 YFSETQ. The CDR3 totals 15 residues. The DNA for the CDR3 is TGCGCCAGCAGCTTGGCCGTGACAGGGATCGGAAAACTGTTTTTT. Protein sequence: CASSLAVTGIGKLFF.

The count of this clone is one. The chain carries TRBV19 and TRBJ2-3; 7 bases line up with TRBD1. CDR3 size: 16 residues. V shed 3 bases, J shed 3 bases, and the junction held 9 bases outside the gene matches. Germline loops: CDR1 LNHDA, CDR2 SQIVND (reference sequence). CDR3 sequence reads: CASSIMTGPVTDTQYF. For the CDR3, the DNA is TGTGCCAGTAGTATCATGACAGGGCCGGTTACAGATACGCAGTATTTT.

This chain uses TRBV20-1 with TRBJ1-2; D unclear. The CDR3 is 11 residues long. V was shortened by 0 bases and J by 7 bases, with 6 bases between the two germline ends. CDR1 is DFQATT, CDR2 SNEGSKA, per germline (reference sequence). The CDR3 spells CSAREGGGYTF. CDR3 nucleotides: TGCAGTGCTAGAGAAGGAGGTGGCTACACCTTC.

The rearrangement uses TRBV6-4 and TRBJ1-2; D is unclear. This CDR3 spans 13 amino acids. CDR1 MRHNA and CDR2 SNTAGT come from the germline V gene. V was shortened by 6 bases and J by 4 bases, with 12 bases between the two germline ends. The CDR3 sequence: CASSPTGTYGYTF. The CDR3 DNA reads TGTGCCAGCAGCCCCACGGGAACCTATGGCTACACCTTC.

V gene TRBV2 combines with J gene TRBJ1-1, with D perhaps matching TRBD1 (5 bases). In germline, CDR1 is SNHLY, CDR2 FYNNEI. The CDR3 covers 12 residues. V dropped 7 bases and J dropped 8 bases, with 14 bases sitting between them. The CDR3 sequence: CASTPLAGEAFF. CDR3 DNA sequence: TGTGCCAGCACCCCGTTGGCAGGGGAAGCTTTCTTT.

J is TRBJ1-1 and V is TRBV15; 7 bases match TRBD1. The germline V gene encodes CDR1 LNHNV and CDR2 YYDKDF (reference sequence). Germline trimming cut 3 bases from V and 3 bases from J; bases unmatched to any gene: 1. The CDR3 is 13 amino acids. The CDR3 here is CATSRDRHTEAFF. The DNA of the CDR3 is TGTGCCACCAGCAGGGACAGGCACACTGAAGCTTTCTTT.

This chain uses TRBV21-1 with TRBJ2-3; the D call of TRBD1 is as the table states it, not checked on the DNA. TRBV21-1 is deemed a pseudogene. The CDR3 is 16 amino acids. The CDR3 loop is CASSFTRQDLGDTQYF. CDR3 coding DNA: TGTGCCAGCAGCTTTACTCGACAGGACCTCGGTGATACGCAGTATTTT.

V gene TRBV19 combines with J gene TRBJ1-1; 10 nucleotides match TRBD1. The CDR3 has 16 residues. V shed 7 bases and J 4 bases; nucleotides not matched to a gene: 12. Germline loops: CDR1 LNHDA, CDR2 SQIVND (reference sequence). This chain's CDR3 is CASKGGQGSLGTEAFF. CDR3 sequence (DNA): TGTGCCAGTAAGGGGGGACAGGGGAGTTTGGGCACTGAAGCTTTCTTT. The full variable domain, completed using reference TRBV19 and TRBJ1-1, is DGGITQSPKYLFRKEGQNVTLSCEQNLNHDAMYWYRQDPGQGLRLIYYSQIVNDFQKGDIAEGYSVSREKKESFPLTVTSAQKNPTAFYLCASKGGQGSLGTEAFFGQGTRLTVV.

The chain uses TRBV3-1 (or the pseudogene TRBV3-2) and TRBJ1-4; 10 bases are shared with TRBD1. Trimming cost V 0 bases and J 6 bases; bases outside gene matches: 4. The germline CDR1 and CDR2 sequences are LGHDT and YNNKEL (reference sequence). The CDR3 runs 16 residues. CDR3: CASSQDWGQGYEKLFF. As DNA, the CDR3 is TGTGCCAGCAGCCAAGATTGGGGACAGGGGTATGAAAAACTGTTTTTT.

The V gene is TRBV5-6, the J gene TRBJ1-2; tentative D call: TRBD1 (5 bases). The CDR3 totals 16 residues. V was trimmed by 4 bases and J by 2 bases, leaving 18 bases between them. Germline lookup yields CDR1 SGHDT and CDR2 YYEEEE. In DNA form, the CDR3 reads TGTGCCAGCAGCCGGATCGGACAAGGGGCGAACTATGGCTACACCTTC. It translates to CASSRIGQGANYGYTF.

The CDR3 coding sequence is TGTGCCAGCAGCTTGGGACAGGGCAAAAGGTGGGAGACCCAGTACTTC. Its translation: CASSLGQGKRWETQYF. The J gene is TRBJ2-5, the V gene TRBV5-4, with 7 bases lining up with TRBD1. Losses at the gene ends were 0 bases for V and 5 bases for J; bases not matched to a gene: 10. The germline CDR1 and CDR2 sequences are SGHNT and YYREEE (reference sequence). The CDR3 is 16 amino acids.

V is TRBV18 and J is TRBJ1-1; tentatively, D is TRBD1 (6 bases). Germline CDR1 is KGHSH and CDR2 is LQKENI. Trimming cost V 6 bases and J 5 bases, with 16 bases left between them. The CDR3 is 14 residues long. The CDR3, as DNA: TGTGCCAGCTCTCGACAGGTGATGGGGACTGAAGCTTTCTTT. The encoded protein is CASSRQVMGTEAFF. Full variable domain (outside the CDR3, taken from reference TRBV18 and TRBJ1-1): NAGVMQNPRHLVRRRGQEARLRCSPMKGHSHVYWYRQLPEEGLKFMVYLQKENIIDESGMPKERFSAEFPKEGPSILRIQQVVRGDSAAYFCASSRQVMGTEAFFGQGTRLTVV.

The genes are TRBV5-4 and TRBJ1-2; 7 nucleotides align to TRBD1. Germline V gene sequence: CDR1 SGHNT, CDR2 YYREEE (reference sequence). The CDR3 length is 14 residues. V was clipped by 4 bases and J by 6 bases; unmatched bases: 9. CDR3 bases: TGTGCCAGCAGCCCACTTCTAGGGGGCGATGGCTACACCTTC. It encodes CASSPLLGGDGYTF.

The chain combines TRBV6-2 or TRBV6-3 with TRBJ1-2; unclear D gene. The ends were cut back, 5 bases at V and 4 bases at J, with 8 bases in the middle. Germline V lookup: CDR1 MNHEY, CDR2 SVGEGT. This CDR3 comprises 12 residues. CDR3 in DNA: TGTGCCAGCAGTCAGTCGATCTATGGCTACACCTTC. This encodes CASSQSIYGYTF.

V gene TRBV5-1 combines with J gene TRBJ2-7, with TRBD1 matching over 12 bases. CDR1 is SGHRS, CDR2 YFSETQ, per germline. The junction had 9 bases not matched to a gene; V was cut back by 0 bases and J by 5 bases. This CDR3 is built from 17 residues. The CDR3 bases are TGCGCCAGCAGCTTGGCAAGGGGGACAGGGGGCGAGGACGAGCAGTACTTC. It yields the protein CASSLARGTGGEDEQYF.

The gene calls are TRBV6-5 and TRBJ1-1; 7 nucleotides line up with TRBD1. Germline CDR1 MNHEY, CDR2 SVGAGI. The CDR3 is 15 residues long. V gave up 0 bases and J gave up 1 base; unmatched junction bases: 2. The CDR3 reads CASSYSRQGNTEAFF. DNA for the CDR3: TGTGCCAGCAGTTACTCGAGACAGGGGAACACTGAAGCTTTCTTT.

The chain couples TRBV4-3 to TRBJ1-4, with TRBD1 matching over 9 bases. The trim removed 0 bases at V and 6 bases at J, leaving 11 bases unmatched. The CDR3 contains 18 residues. Germline V gene lookup returns CDR1 LGHNA and CDR2 YSLEER. The DNA of the CDR3 is TGCGCCAGCAGCCAAGAAGGGAGGTTCCGGGACAGGGATGAAAAACTGTTTTTT. It encodes CASSQEGRFRDRDEKLFF.